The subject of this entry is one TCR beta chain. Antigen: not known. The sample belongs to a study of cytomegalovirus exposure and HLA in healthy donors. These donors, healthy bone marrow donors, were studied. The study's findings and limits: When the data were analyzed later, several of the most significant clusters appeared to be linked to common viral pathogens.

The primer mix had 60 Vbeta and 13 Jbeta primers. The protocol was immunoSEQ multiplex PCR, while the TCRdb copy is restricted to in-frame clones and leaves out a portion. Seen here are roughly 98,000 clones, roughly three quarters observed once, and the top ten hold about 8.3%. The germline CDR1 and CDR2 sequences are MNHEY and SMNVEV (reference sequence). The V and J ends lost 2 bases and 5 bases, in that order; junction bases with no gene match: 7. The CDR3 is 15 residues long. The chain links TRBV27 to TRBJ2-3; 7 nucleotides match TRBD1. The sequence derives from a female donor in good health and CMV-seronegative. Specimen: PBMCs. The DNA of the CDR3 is TGTGCCAGCAGTTTACGGCCCCAGGGGGAAGATACGCAGTATTTT. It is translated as CASSLRPQGEDTQYF.